Following are 5 T cell receptor beta chains from one sample sequenced in a study of cytomegalovirus exposure and HLA in healthy donors. PCR involved 60 Vbeta and 13 Jbeta primers. The data were produced by immunoSEQ multiplex PCR, yet TCRdb's version contains in-frame clones alone and is incomplete. The sample has approximately 100,000 clones, about 83% seen once. Sequencing was done on a sample of PBMCs. Receptors were obtained from a female donor in good health and CMV-seropositive.

The chain employs TRBV18 and TRBJ2-1, with TRBD2 matching 9 bases. Germline loops: CDR1 KGHSH, CDR2 LQKENI. After removal of 2 bases from V and 2 bases from J, the junction contained 10 bases not matched to a gene. The CDR3 totals 18 residues. CDR3 nucleotide sequence: TGTGCCAGCTCACCATATTCAGCGGGAGGCCCAACCTACAATGAGCAGTTCTTC. Protein product: CASSPYSAGGPTYNEQFF.

In DNA, the CDR3 is TGTGCCACCCGGGACAGGGGGATGGAGACCCAGTACTTC. This codes for CATRDRGMETQYF. This sequence joins TRBV28 and TRBJ2-5; the match to TRBD1 covers 11 bases. Germline lookup yields CDR1 MDHEN and CDR2 SYDVKM. This CDR3 comprises 13 residues. V lost 10 bases and J lost 5; bases outside the gene matches: 6.

This chain links TRBV18 with TRBJ2-1; TRBD2 matches 11 bases. CDR3 length: 15 amino acids. From germline, CDR1 is KGHSH and CDR2 LQKENI. J lost 10 bases, V lost 3 bases, and 8 bases had no gene match. CDR3 region: CASSPLWLAGGEQFF. The CDR3 coding sequence is TGTGCCAGCTCACCTCTGTGGCTAGCGGGAGGAGAGCAGTTCTTC.

This clone has a handful of counts. The chain carries TRBV5-6 and TRBJ1-3; a weak D match, TRBD1 (5 bases). This CDR3 comprises 13 residues. Trimming cost V 4 bases and J 2 bases, with 7 bases left between them. The germline gives CDR1 SGHDT, CDR2 YYEEEE. This chain's CDR3 is CASSVTAGNTIYF. The CDR3 coding sequence is TGTGCCAGCAGCGTGACAGCTGGAAACACCATATATTTT. Full variable domain (outside the CDR3, taken from reference TRBV5-6 and TRBJ1-3): DAGVTQSPTHLIKTRGQQVTLRCSPKSGHDTVSWYQQALGQGPQFIFQYYEEEERQRGNFPDRFSGHQFPNYSSELNVNALLLGDSALYLCASSVTAGNTIYFGEGSWLTVV.

J is TRBJ1-5 and V is TRBV18, with 10 bases aligning to TRBD1. Germline trimming cut 6 bases from V and 2 bases from J; bases unmatched to any gene: 7. The CDR3 length is 16 residues. Germline CDR1 and CDR2: KGHSH and LQKENI. The CDR3 nucleotides are TGTGCCAGCTCGACAGGGGGCCTAGGAGGCAATCAGCCCCAGCATTTT. Its protein is CASSTGGLGGNQPQHF.